Below, 26 T cell receptor beta chains from the same sample are listed, as sequenced in a study of CD8 T cells in ankylosing spondylitis. TCRdb ran MiXCR on the 5' RACE reads and lists one entry per CDR3 protein. Counted here are about 700,000 distinct CDR3 sequences, roughly 19% occurring once; the ten biggest clones make up approximately 18%. Antigen specificity for these receptors is unknown. The study, taken as a whole, reports: The study identified a TCR beta motif of several highly homologous variants that appeared characteristic of ankylosing spondylitis blood.

The sequenced sample consisted of blood, either unsorted or a sorted T cell fraction (not recorded which). All receptors derive from a male donor with ankylosing spondylitis.

This clonotype has a count of ten or more. This chain joins TRBV7-7 and TRBJ2-5; 12 nucleotides line up with TRBD2. V was clipped by 6 bases and J by 4 bases; unmatched bases: 9. Germline V gene data show CDR1 as SSHAT and CDR2 as FNYEAQ (reference sequence). The CDR3 totals 16 residues. The CDR3 here is CASSSSATSGRETQYF. CDR3 DNA sequence: TGTGCCAGCAGTTCGTCGGCGACTAGCGGGAGAGAGACCCAGTACTTC.

This rearrangement joins TRBV7-2 to TRBJ1-2, with no clear D. Germline loops: CDR1 SGHTA, CDR2 FQGNSA. This CDR3 has 14 residues. V shed 5 bases and J shed 0 bases, with 10 bases lying between them. CDR3 sequence (DNA): TGTGCCAGCAGCCCGAGGAACGCTAACTATGGCTACACCTTC. It is translated as CASSPRNANYGYTF.

The chain is built from TRBV29-1 and TRBJ2-1, with D possibly being TRBD2 (5 bases). With 0 bases removed from V and 6 bases from J, the gap between germline ends came to 24 bases. The CDR3 spans 18 residues. Germline CDR1 and CDR2: SQVTM and ANQGSEA. This CDR3 reads CSVEDIGLVDYFLNEQFF. CDR3 sequence (DNA): TGCAGCGTTGAAGATATAGGTCTAGTTGACTACTTCCTCAATGAGCAGTTCTTC.

This clonotype has a handful of counts. J is TRBJ2-6 and V is TRBV24-1; D remains ambiguous. V dropped 3 bases and J dropped 0 bases, with 2 bases sitting between them. The V gene's germline CDR1 is KGHDR and CDR2 SFDVKD. The CDR3 spans 14 residues. CDR3 loop: CATSDPSGANVLTF. CDR3 coding DNA: TGTGCCACCAGTGATCCCTCTGGGGCCAACGTCCTGACTTTC.

This clonotype was recorded many times. The J gene is TRBJ2-2, the V gene TRBV20-1; D is uncertain. The V gene lost 0 bases and the J gene lost 0 bases, with 2 bases spanning the gap. The germline V gene encodes CDR1 DFQATT and CDR2 SNEGSKA (reference sequence). The CDR3 has 13 residues. CDR3 protein: CSARDPNTGELFF. CDR3 in DNA: TGCAGTGCTAGAGATCCGAACACCGGGGAGCTGTTTTTT.

This clonotype was detected only a few times. The V and J genes are TRBV6-2 or TRBV6-3 and TRBJ2-1; D uncertain. The CDR3 has 14 amino acids. V lost 0 bases and J lost 4, with 7 bases in between. Germline-derived CDR1 and CDR2 are MNHEY and SVGEGT. The CDR3 sequence is CASSYSDPYNEQFF. CDR3 coding DNA: TGTGCCAGCAGTTACTCGGATCCTTACAATGAGCAGTTCTTC.

The rearrangement uses TRBV30 and TRBJ2-3; D call uncertain. Germline V gives CDR1 GTSNPN, CDR2 SVGIG (reference sequence). This CDR3 has 15 residues. V was pared by 5 bases and J by 0 bases, with 15 bases between. Here the CDR3 DNA reads TGTGCCTGGGGCCTGCTCTCGCGGAGCACAGATACGCAGTATTTT. Its translation: CAWGLLSRSTDTQYF.

The rearrangement joins TRBV5-8 to TRBJ2-1; 8 bases align to TRBD1. In germline, CDR1 is SGHTS, CDR2 YDEGEE. J was trimmed by 7 bases and V by 4 bases; bases with no gene match: 10. This CDR3 contains 15 residues. The CDR3 DNA follows: TGTGCCAGCAGCGCAGGACAGGGTTGGCTAAATGAGCAGTTCTTC. It translates to CASSAGQGWLNEQFF.

In its sample, this clonotype was seen a few times. The chain carries TRBV10-3 and TRBJ2-1; 9 nucleotides match TRBD2. The CDR3 covers 13 residues. The germline V gene encodes CDR1 ENHRY and CDR2 SYGVKD. The junction had 5 bases not matched to a gene; V was cut back by 10 bases and J by 4 bases. The CDR3 nucleotides read TGTGCCACCCAGGCGGGGGGGTACAATGAGCAGTTCTTC. Protein sequence: CATQAGGYNEQFF.

This clonotype was seen a handful of times. The CDR3: CASSLDSGGAWNEQFF. The DNA for the CDR3 is TGTGCCAGCAGTCTCGATAGCGGGGGGGCCTGGAATGAGCAGTTCTTC. The chain employs TRBV27 and TRBJ2-1, with 11 bases fitting TRBD2. J lost 7 bases, V lost 5 bases, and 10 bases had no gene match. Germline-derived CDR1 and CDR2 are MNHEY and SMNVEV (reference sequence). CDR3 length: 16 amino acids.

The gene calls are TRBV27 and TRBJ2-7, with TRBD2 matching over 7 bases. The CDR3 runs to 14 residues. V trimming: 5 bases; J trimming: 4 bases; junction bases outside the gene matches: 8. Germline V gives CDR1 MNHEY, CDR2 SMNVEV (reference sequence). The CDR3 region is CASSPTRGEYEQYF. The DNA of the CDR3 is TGTGCCAGCAGTCCGACCCGGGGGGAGTACGAGCAGTACTTC.

V gene TRBV4-2 combines with J gene TRBJ2-3; 9 nucleotides match TRBD1. The CDR3 runs 15 residues. Trimming at V came to 4 bases and at J to 6 bases, leaving 8 bases not matched to a gene. Germline CDR1 and CDR2: LGHNA and YNFKEQ. The CDR3 coding sequence is TGTGCCAGCAGCCCTTGGACAGGGGATCAGGATACGCAGTATTTT. It codes for CASSPWTGDQDTQYF.

This chain's CDR3 is CASAWGGGSSPLHF. CDR3 DNA sequence: TGTGCCAGCGCTTGGGGCGGGGGGTCTTCACCCCTCCACTTT. The J gene is TRBJ1-6, the V gene TRBV7-2; possible D gene TRBD1, 5 bases. The CDR3 runs to 14 residues. The V end was cut by 8 bases, the J end by 9 bases, with 17 bases between. CDR1 is SGHTA and CDR2 is FQGNSA in the germline V gene.

The chain is built from TRBV4-1 and TRBJ2-7; tentative D call: TRBD1 (5 bases). Germline V gene sequence: CDR1 MGHRA, CDR2 YSYEKL. The V and J ends lost 4 bases and 2 bases respectively, with 15 bases between them. This CDR3 contains 15 residues. CDR3 region: CASSLENRITYEQYF. The CDR3 DNA reads as TGCGCCAGCAGCCTAGAAAACAGGATCACCTACGAGCAGTACTTC.

The J gene is TRBJ2-1, the V gene TRBV28; D might be TRBD1 or TRBD2, each matching 6 bases. Deletions cut 2 bases from V and 0 bases from J, with 14 bases between. This CDR3 comprises 17 residues. Germline CDR1 MDHEN, CDR2 SYDVKM. The CDR3 bases are TGTGCCAGCAGTTTAGGTGCCGGGGGCAGCTCCTACAATGAGCAGTTCTTC. Translating gives CASSLGAGGSSYNEQFF.

This clonotype was picked up many times. This chain links TRBV7-9 with TRBJ1-1; TRBD1 might be the D (5 bases). Germline V lookup: CDR1 SEHNR, CDR2 FQNEAQ (reference sequence). The CDR3 loop spans 13 amino acids. The V gene lost 3 bases and the J gene lost 13 bases, with 18 bases spanning the gap. The CDR3 region has the DNA TGTGCCAGCAGCTTTGGAGGGGTAACAGCCCTTTTCTTT. It codes for CASSFGGVTALFF.

This clonotype was counted only a few times. V gene TRBV9 combines with J gene TRBJ2-1, with D perhaps TRBD1 or TRBD2 (6 bases each). Trimming took 0 bases from V and 6 from J, leaving 7 bases between them. Germline V gives CDR1 SGDLS, CDR2 YYNGEE. The CDR3 runs to 13 residues. Here the CDR3 DNA reads TGTGCCAGCAGCGTAGAGGGGGGCAATGAGCAGTTCTTC. It codes for CASSVEGGNEQFF.

This clonotype was detected ten times or more. This chain joins TRBV6-5 and TRBJ1-5; no firm D call. CDR3 length: 13 amino acids. V lost 3 bases and J 4 bases, leaving 7 bases between the germline ends. The germline V gene has CDR1 MNHEY and CDR2 SVGAGI. The CDR3 DNA follows: TGTGCCAGCAGTTATCTGGGGAATCAGCCCCAGCATTTT. Protein: CASSYLGNQPQHF.

This clonotype appeared a few times. The chain combines TRBV6-1 with TRBJ2-1, with 10 nucleotides matching TRBD2. CDR1 and CDR2 from the germline V gene are MNHNS and SASEGT. This CDR3 is built from 14 residues. The V and J ends lost 6 bases and 5 bases, in that order; junction bases with no gene match: 4. The CDR3, as DNA: TGTGCCAGCAGCCTTAGCGGGAGGAACAATGAGCAGTTCTTC. It is translated as CASSLSGRNNEQFF.

This clonotype showed up just a few times. This sequence joins TRBV3-1 and TRBJ1-2; no firm D call. Trimming pared 8 bases from V and 4 bases from J, leaving 29 bases between. The CDR3 is 18 residues long. CDR1 is LGHDT, CDR2 YNNKEL, per germline (reference sequence). The chain's CDR3 is CASHPTRAARGNFYGYTF. The CDR3, as DNA: TGTGCCAGCCACCCGACCCGGGCTGCCCGAGGAAATTTCTATGGCTACACCTTC.

The rearrangement links TRBV7-9 to TRBJ2-1; D gene unclear. Trimming shortened V by 1 base and J by 8 bases, and 9 bases separated the two germline ends. The CDR3 loop spans 13 amino acids. Germline CDR1 reads SEHNR; CDR2 reads FQNEAQ (reference sequence). The CDR3 loop is CASSLDSFDEQFF. The CDR3 DNA reads as TGTGCCAGCAGCTTAGACAGTTTCGATGAGCAGTTCTTC.

This chain connects TRBV5-1 to TRBJ2-5, with 15 nucleotides matching TRBD2. The germline CDR1 and CDR2 sequences are SGHRS and YFSETQ. This CDR3 has 17 residues. Trimming cost V 5 bases and J 4 bases; bases outside gene matches: 9. CDR3 in amino acids: CASRFWTSGGAAETQYF. As DNA, the CDR3 is TGCGCCAGCAGATTCTGGACTAGCGGGGGGGCAGCAGAGACCCAGTACTTC.

This clonotype was counted a few times. The gene calls are TRBV5-1 and TRBJ2-1; 13 bases map to TRBD2. This CDR3 is built from 16 residues. The germline CDR1 and CDR2 sequences are SGHRS and YFSETQ. Trimming cost V 2 bases and J 4 bases; bases outside gene matches: 3. CDR3: CASSFLLAGGYNEQFF. The CDR3, as DNA: TGCGCCAGCAGCTTCTTACTAGCGGGGGGGTACAATGAGCAGTTCTTC.

The chain is built from TRBV6-1 and TRBJ1-1; 10 positions agree with TRBD1. Trimming at V came to 6 bases and at J to 5 bases, leaving 6 bases not matched to a gene. The CDR3 is 14 amino acids. Germline loops: CDR1 MNHNS, CDR2 SASEGT. CDR3 protein: CASRKDRGPTEAFF. For the CDR3, the DNA is TGTGCCAGCAGAAAAGACAGGGGGCCGACTGAAGCTTTCTTT.

This clonotype was counted many times. The V gene is TRBV7-2, the J gene TRBJ2-1; 8 bases agree with TRBD2. V was pared by 1 base and J by 7 bases, with 3 bases of the junction left unmatched. Germline CDR1 SGHTA, CDR2 FQGNSA. This CDR3 spans 14 amino acids. Here the CDR3 DNA reads TGTGCCAGCAGCTTAGGCGGCGGGGGGAATGAGCAGTTCTTC. This encodes CASSLGGGGNEQFF. The variable domain in full, completed from reference TRBV7-2 and TRBJ2-1, reads GAGVSQSPSNKVTEKGKDVELRCDPISGHTALYWYRQSLGQGLEFLIYFQGNSAPDKSGLPSDRFSAERTGGSVSTLTIQRTQQEDSAVYLCASSLGGGGNEQFFGPGTRLTVL.

The chain links TRBV9 to TRBJ2-3, with D possibly being TRBD2 (6 bases). The CDR3 contains 15 residues. Between the trimmed V and J ends, which lost 2 bases and 2 bases, there was a span of 12 bases. Germline lookup yields CDR1 SGDLS and CDR2 YYNGEE. Written as DNA, the CDR3 is TGTGCCAGCAGCGTCTATAGCGGCCCCACAGATACGCAGTATTTT. Protein: CASSVYSGPTDTQYF.